This TCR beta chain stems from a study of HIV-infected children after antiretroviral therapy interruption. Study-level information: Interruption-arm sampling covered weeks 0, 12, interruption end (24 or 48), and about 3 years post-study.

This clonotype was observed at least ten times. This CDR3 contains 13 residues. The V gene lost 3 bases and the J gene lost 8 bases, with 16 bases spanning the gap. Germline CDR1 reads DFQATT; CDR2 reads SNEGSKA (reference sequence). A 3' RACE protocol on RNA, with unique molecular identifiers, produced the TCR library. Using its own MiXCR run on the 3' RACE reads, TCRdb lists one record per CDR3 protein. Among tens of thousands of distinct CDR3 sequences listed, 3.5% to 5% were seen once. Documented treatment: PENTA 11 planned treatment interruption arm or continuous ART arm. Samples needed at least 5 million viable cryopreserved PBMCs.

This sequence joins TRBV20-1 and TRBJ2-5; D possibly uses TRBD1 or TRBD2 (5 bases each). The TCR originated in a pool of human donors with HIV. The sample consisted of CD45RA+ CD4+ T cells from PBMCs, pooled from several time points, taken from a donor given antiretroviral therapy, either interrupted or continuous. Subset denoted: naive CD4+ CD45RA+ CD45RO- T cells. Here the CDR3 reads CSARPEGRPTQYF. The CDR3 coding sequence is TGCAGTGCTAGGCCTGAGGGGCGGCCCACCCAGTACTTC.